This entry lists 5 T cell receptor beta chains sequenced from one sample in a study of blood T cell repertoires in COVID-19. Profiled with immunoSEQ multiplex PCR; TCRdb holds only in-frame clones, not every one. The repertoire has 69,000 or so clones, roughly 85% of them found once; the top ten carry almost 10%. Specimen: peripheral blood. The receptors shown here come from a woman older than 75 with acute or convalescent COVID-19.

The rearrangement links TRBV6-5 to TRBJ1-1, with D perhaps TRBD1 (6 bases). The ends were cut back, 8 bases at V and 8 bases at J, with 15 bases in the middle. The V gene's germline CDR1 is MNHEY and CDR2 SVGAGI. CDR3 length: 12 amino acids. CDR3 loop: CASDQTGLEAFF. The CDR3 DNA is TGTGCCAGCGACCAAACAGGGCTCGAAGCTTTCTTT.

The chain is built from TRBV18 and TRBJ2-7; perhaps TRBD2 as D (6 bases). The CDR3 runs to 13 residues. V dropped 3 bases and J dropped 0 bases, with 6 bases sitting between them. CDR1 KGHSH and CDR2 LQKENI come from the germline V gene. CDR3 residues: CASSPGSSYEQYF. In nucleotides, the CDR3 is TGTGCCAGCTCACCCGGGAGCTCCTACGAGCAGTACTTC.

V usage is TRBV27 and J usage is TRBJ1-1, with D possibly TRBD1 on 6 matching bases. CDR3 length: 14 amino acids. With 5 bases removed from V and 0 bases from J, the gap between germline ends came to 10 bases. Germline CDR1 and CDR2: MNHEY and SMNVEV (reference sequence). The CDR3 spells CASSHRDMNTEAFF. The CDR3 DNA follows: TGTGCCAGCAGTCACAGGGATATGAACACTGAAGCTTTCTTT.

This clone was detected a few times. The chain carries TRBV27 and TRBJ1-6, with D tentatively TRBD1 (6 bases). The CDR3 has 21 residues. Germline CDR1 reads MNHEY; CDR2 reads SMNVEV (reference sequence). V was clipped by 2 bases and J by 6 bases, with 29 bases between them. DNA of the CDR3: TGTGCCAGCAGTTTACCAGAGGGAGACAGGCCTACCCCTATAGTTAATTCACCCCTCCACTTT. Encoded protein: CASSLPEGDRPTPIVNSPLHF.

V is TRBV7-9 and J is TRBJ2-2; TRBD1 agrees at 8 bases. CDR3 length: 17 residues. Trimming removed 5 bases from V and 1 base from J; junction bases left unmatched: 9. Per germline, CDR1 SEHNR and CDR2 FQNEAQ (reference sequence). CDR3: CASSPNPGTGNTGELFF. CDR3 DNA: TGTGCCAGCAGCCCAAATCCCGGGACAGGGAACACCGGGGAGCTGTTTTTT.